The 23 T cell receptor beta chains in this list originate from one sample, sequenced in a study of regulatory T cells in long-lasting Graves disease. Specified time point: newly diagnosed GD, antithyroid drugs for less than 3 months. Extracted RNA from PBMCs served as the source of the TCR library. TCR beta libraries were built with iRepertoire HTBI primers and Arm-PCR of CDR3 regions. TCRdb fed the multiplex PCR reads into MiXCR, producing one record per CDR3 protein. The sample carries approximately 470,000 distinct CDR3 sequences, 15% to 20% recorded once. These same data were also listed under a study on T cells in Graves' hyperthyroidism and ophthalmopathy.

Material: peripheral blood mononuclear cells (PBMCs), obtained at new diagnosis, from a patient treated with antithyroid drugs. These receptors originate from a man in his forties or fifties with Graves disease.

This clonotype was found a few times. This rearrangement joins TRBV7-2 to TRBJ2-7, with TRBD2 matching over 9 bases. Germline values: CDR1 SGHTA, CDR2 FQGNSA. CDR3 length: 17 amino acids. Unmatched junction bases numbered 10, after V lost 1 base and J lost 3 bases. The CDR3 is CASSLGGGGVRFYEQYF. In nucleotides, the CDR3 is TGTGCCAGCAGCTTAGGCGGCGGGGGGGTCCGTTTCTACGAGCAGTACTTC. Drawing the rest from reference TRBV7-2 and TRBJ2-7, the complete variable domain is GAGVSQSPSNKVTEKGKDVELRCDPISGHTALYWYRQSLGQGLEFLIYFQGNSAPDKSGLPSDRFSAERTGGSVSTLTIQRTQQEDSAVYLCASSLGGGGVRFYEQYFGPGTRLTVT.

This clonotype was counted at least ten times. The chain employs TRBV9 and TRBJ2-7; 9 bases are a match to TRBD2. Germline V gene lookup returns CDR1 SGDLS and CDR2 YYNGEE. The V gene end was trimmed by 1 base and the J gene end by 5 bases; junction bases not matched to a gene: 7. The CDR3 is 15 residues long. The CDR3 here is CASSVNPSGNHEQYF. The CDR3 DNA sequence: TGTGCCAGCAGCGTAAACCCTAGCGGGAACCACGAGCAGTACTTC. The full variable domain, rest sourced from reference TRBV9 and TRBJ2-7, is DSGVTQTPKHLITATGQRVTLRCSPRSGDLSVYWYQQSLDQGLQFLIQYYNGEERAKGNILERFSAQQFPDLHSELNLSSLELGDSALYFCASSVNPSGNHEQYFGPGTRLTVT.

This clonotype was recorded at least ten times. The chain links TRBV20-1 to TRBJ1-1, with D perhaps TRBD1 (5 bases). The CDR3 contains 12 residues. The germline gives CDR1 DFQATT, CDR2 SNEGSKA (reference sequence). Trimming removed 2 bases from V and 7 bases from J, with 11 bases in between. The DNA of the CDR3 is TGCAGTGCTAGAAAAGGGGCCGGTGAAGCTTTCTTT. Its translation is CSARKGAGEAFF.

This clonotype was recorded a few times. J is TRBJ2-2 and V is TRBV19; D may match TRBD1 or TRBD2 (5 bases each). The V end lost 4 bases, the J end lost 6 bases, and 18 bases lay between the germline ends. This CDR3 contains 16 residues. In germline, CDR1 is LNHDA, CDR2 SQIVND (reference sequence). CDR3 DNA: TGTGCCAGTAGTAGGGGGTGGGGCTTGGACGCCGGGGAGCTGTTTTTT. This codes for CASSRGWGLDAGELFF.

This clonotype was recorded at least ten times. This chain uses TRBV6-1 with TRBJ2-1; TRBD2 agrees at 8 bases. Germline lookup yields CDR1 MNHNS and CDR2 SASEGT. The CDR3 sequence is 13 residues long. The J segment lost 8 bases and the V segment lost 1 base, leaving 1 base of the junction unmatched. The CDR3 here is CASSEGREDEQFF. The CDR3 DNA follows: TGTGCCAGCAGTGAAGGGCGGGAGGATGAGCAGTTCTTC.

The sample holds many counts of this clonotype. This chain connects TRBV6-2 or TRBV6-3 to TRBJ2-1; TRBD2 matches at 9 bases. The CDR3 is made up of 15 amino acids. Germline V gene lookup returns CDR1 MNHEY and CDR2 SVGEGT. The trim removed 7 bases at V and 8 bases at J, leaving 12 bases unmatched. DNA for the CDR3: TGTGCCAGCACCTCCCGGGCGGGAGGGGGGCATGAGCAGTTCTTC. Protein sequence: CASTSRAGGGHEQFF.

The table lists this clonotype with many counts. This rearrangement joins TRBV28 to TRBJ2-2; no reliable D call. V was clipped by 5 bases and J by 4 bases, with 11 bases between them. The CDR3 consists of 14 residues. Germline V gene lookup returns CDR1 MDHEN and CDR2 SYDVKM. The CDR3 sequence is CASSPPMSTGELFF. The CDR3 bases are TGTGCCAGCAGTCCCCCGATGAGCACCGGGGAGCTGTTTTTT. The full variable domain, in which reference TRBV28 and TRBJ2-2 provide the parts outside the CDR3, is DVKVTQSSRYLVKRTGEKVFLECVQDMDHENMFWYRQDPGLGLRLIYFSYDVKMKEKGDIPEGYSVSREKKERFSLILESASTNQTSMYLCASSPPMSTGELFFGEGSRLTVL.

CDR3 sequence (DNA): TGTGCCAGCAGTCCCAGCGGGAGTTCGTACAATGAGCAGTACTTC. It specifies CASSPSGSSYNEQYF. The chain recombines TRBV28 with TRBJ2-5, with 8 nucleotides matching TRBD2. The germline V gene has CDR1 MDHEN and CDR2 SYDVKM. The CDR3 has 15 residues. Trimming cost V 5 bases and J 11 bases; bases outside gene matches: 16.

At least ten counts were recorded for this clonotype. The J gene is TRBJ2-7, the V gene TRBV28; 15 positions agree with TRBD2. The V gene end was trimmed by 4 bases and the J gene end by 1 base; junction bases not matched to a gene: 8. Germline V gene sequence: CDR1 MDHEN, CDR2 SYDVKM. The CDR3 spans 18 residues. CDR3 in amino acids: CASSYNTGTSGRSYEQYF. Written as DNA, the CDR3 is TGTGCCAGCAGTTACAATACCGGGACTAGCGGGAGGTCCTACGAGCAGTACTTC.

This clonotype was recorded many times. CDR3 bases: TGTGCCAGCAGCTCCCGACTAGCGGGAGGGCCCGGAGATACGCAGTATTTT. It is translated as CASSSRLAGGPGDTQYF. This chain joins TRBV7-8 and TRBJ2-3; 14 bases match TRBD2. The CDR3 extends over 17 amino acids. From germline, CDR1 is SGHVS and CDR2 FQNEAQ. V trimming: 4 bases; J trimming: 5 bases; junction bases outside the gene matches: 8.

V and J are TRBV15 and TRBJ1-5, with a possible D match to TRBD1 (6 bases). Germline-derived CDR1 and CDR2 are LNHNV and YYDKDF (reference sequence). This CDR3 region has 14 residues. Trimming took off 3 bases at V and 3 bases at J, with 9 bases between the two ends. For the CDR3, the DNA is TGTGCCACCAGCAGGGGGGACAACAATCAGCCCCAGCATTTT. It is translated as CATSRGDNNQPQHF.

This clonotype was seen ten or more times. The gene calls are TRBV28 and TRBJ2-5, with 8 bases fitting TRBD1. Losses at the gene ends were 8 bases for V and 5 bases for J; bases not matched to a gene: 13. CDR3 length: 15 residues. The germline V gene has CDR1 MDHEN and CDR2 SYDVKM. CDR3 nucleotide sequence: TGTGCCAGCTCCCCCGACAGGGGCGCTTGGGAGACCCAGTACTTC. It specifies CASSPDRGAWETQYF.

As concerns this clonotype: This clone may be a read error of a much larger clone one base away. The chain recombines TRBV28 with TRBJ2-4, with a tentative D call TRBD2 (5 bases). Germline loops: CDR1 MDHEN, CDR2 SYDVKM. The CDR3 sequence is 13 residues long. CDR3 DNA sequence: TGTGTCAGCACCGCGGGAGCCAAAAACATTCAGTACTTC. The encoded protein is CVSTAGAKNIQYF. Based on the CDR3 plus reference TRBV28 and TRBJ2-4, the full variable domain is DVKVTQSSRYLVKRTGEKVFLECVQDMDHENMFWYRQDPGLGLRLIYFSYDVKMKEKGDIPEGYSVSREKKERFSLILESASTNQTSMYLCVSTAGAKNIQYFGAGTRLSVL.

The V and J genes are TRBV6-5 and TRBJ2-2, with TRBD2 identical over 10 bases. This CDR3 contains 14 residues. Germline loops: CDR1 MNHEY, CDR2 SVGAGI. After removal of 10 bases from V and 3 bases from J, the junction contained 5 bases not matched to a gene. CDR3 nucleotides: TGTGCCACCCGGGGGACTAGCGACACCGGGGAGCTGTTTTTT. Its translation is CATRGTSDTGELFF.

This clonotype was seen many times. The chain employs TRBV7-9 and TRBJ2-7; either TRBD1 or TRBD2 may fit D (6 bases each). The V gene's germline CDR1 is SEHNR and CDR2 FQNEAQ (reference sequence). The CDR3 is 12 amino acids. V was shortened by 11 bases and J by 5 bases, with 16 bases between the two germline ends. The CDR3 DNA reads as TGTGCCGCGGGAAGGGGGAGCGACGAGCAGTACTTC. It translates to CAAGRGSDEQYF.

The V and J genes are TRBV3-1 and TRBJ1-2, with 10 positions matching TRBD1. The CDR3 sequence is 14 residues long. Germline values: CDR1 LGHDT, CDR2 YNNKEL (reference sequence). The V gene end was trimmed by 3 bases and the J gene end by 4 bases; junction bases not matched to a gene: 2. The CDR3 sequence: CASSQTGGAYGYTF. The CDR3 DNA reads as TGTGCCAGCAGCCAGACAGGGGGCGCCTATGGCTACACCTTC.

This clonotype appeared many times. V gene TRBV3-1 combines with J gene TRBJ2-1; no clear D gene. The CDR3 spans 12 residues. Germline assignment: CDR1 LGHDT and CDR2 YNNKEL (reference sequence). Trimming cost V 0 bases and J 10 bases, with 7 bases left between them. The CDR3 sequence: CASSQEGREQFF. The CDR3 DNA reads as TGTGCCAGCAGCCAAGAGGGTCGAGAGCAGTTCTTC.

This clonotype was counted at least ten times. This chain links TRBV11-2 with TRBJ2-7, with 7 bases aligning to TRBD1. The CDR3 has 14 amino acids. Germline CDR1 SGHAT, CDR2 FQNNGV. The V segment lost 1 base and the J segment 3 bases; nucleotides outside the gene matches: 3. The CDR3 DNA reads as TGTGCCAGCAGCTTAGGGGGACAGCTCTACGAGCAGTACTTC. Translating it yields CASSLGGQLYEQYF.

This clonotype occurred a few times. The gene calls are TRBV20-1 and TRBJ1-5; the D is unclear. Germline V gene lookup returns CDR1 DFQATT and CDR2 SNEGSKA (reference sequence). CDR3 size: 15 residues. Trimming pared 3 bases from V and 3 bases from J, leaving 15 bases between. This CDR3 reads CSASDPRRPNQPQHF. As DNA, the CDR3 is TGCAGTGCTAGTGATCCTCGACGGCCCAATCAGCCCCAGCATTTT.

This clonotype was counted between two and nine times. V usage is TRBV5-1 and J usage is TRBJ1-1, with a weak D call TRBD1 (6 bases). Germline V gene lookup returns CDR1 SGHRS and CDR2 YFSETQ. The germline V and J ends were trimmed by 2 bases and 0 bases, with 8 bases remaining between them. The CDR3 consists of 14 residues. CDR3 in amino acids: CASSFQGMNTEAFF. CDR3 bases: TGCGCCAGCAGCTTCCAGGGGATGAACACTGAAGCTTTCTTT.

CDR3 loop: CSARGRGLATEAFF. The CDR3 DNA sequence: TGCAGTGCTAGGGGCAGGGGTTTGGCCACTGAAGCTTTCTTT. The V call is TRBV20-1, the J call TRBJ1-1; D might be TRBD1 (6 bases). This CDR3 is 14 amino acids long. V lost 3 bases to trimming and J lost 4 bases, with 15 bases between them. Germline-derived CDR1 and CDR2 are DFQATT and SNEGSKA (reference sequence).

V and J are TRBV12-3 or TRBV12-4 and TRBJ1-2; maybe TRBD1 (5 bases). The CDR3 is 13 residues long. The V and J ends lost 6 bases and 3 bases respectively, with 11 bases between them. This chain's CDR3 is CASSPGTHYGYTF. As DNA, the CDR3 is TGTGCCAGCAGCCCCGGGACTCACTATGGCTACACCTTC.

V gene TRBV4-2 combines with J gene TRBJ2-7; D gene ambiguous. The V end was cut by 3 bases, the J end by 1 base, with 19 bases between. CDR3 length equals 17 residues. Looked up from germline, CDR1 is LGHNA and CDR2 is YNFKEQ. The CDR3 nucleotides read TGTGCCAGCAGCCATCCCACCACAGCCATGGAGTCCTACGAGCAGTACTTC. Amino acid sequence: CASSHPTTAMESYEQYF.